Given below is one T cell receptor (beta chain) in context. Its antigen is currently unknown. Researchers ran the PCR with 60 Vbeta and 13 Jbeta primers. Measured with immunoSEQ multiplex PCR; TCRdb has only the in-frame clones, and not every one. The sample consists of 150,000 or so clones, 78% of them appearing once. The data were taken from a study of cytomegalovirus exposure and HLA in healthy donors. Findings of the study overall: In an earlier analysis, about 87% or about 30%: the productive usage of most TCR beta V segments. A later examination showed that TCR association rates differed by HLA locus, with DRB1 most and HLA-C fewest. Later analysis demonstrated an association between a missense DCLRE1C variant and TCR beta V- and J-gene trimming.

CDR1 is LNHNV, CDR2 YYDKDF, per germline (reference sequence). This CDR3 has 16 amino acids. Trimming cost V 0 bases and J 7 bases; bases outside gene matches: 6. V is TRBV15 and J is TRBJ2-1, with TRBD2 matching 10 bases. The clonotype comes from a female donor in good health and CMV-seronegative. Sequenced input: PBMCs. CDR3 protein: CATSRDGNSGRNEQFF. DNA of the CDR3: TGTGCCACCAGCAGAGATGGAAATAGCGGGAGGAATGAGCAGTTCTTC.